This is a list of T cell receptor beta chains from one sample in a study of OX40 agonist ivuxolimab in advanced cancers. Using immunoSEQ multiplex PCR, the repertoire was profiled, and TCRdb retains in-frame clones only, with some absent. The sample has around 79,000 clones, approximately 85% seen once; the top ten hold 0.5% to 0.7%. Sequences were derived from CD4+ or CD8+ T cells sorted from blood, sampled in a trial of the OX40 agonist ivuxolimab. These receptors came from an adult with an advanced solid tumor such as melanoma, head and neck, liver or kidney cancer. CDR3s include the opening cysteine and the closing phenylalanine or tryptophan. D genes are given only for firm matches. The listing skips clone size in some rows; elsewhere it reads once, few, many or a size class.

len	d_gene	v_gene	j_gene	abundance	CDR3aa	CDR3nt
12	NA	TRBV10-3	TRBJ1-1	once	CAIRGSNTEAFF	TGTGCCATCAGGGGTTCTAACACTGAAGCTTTCTTT
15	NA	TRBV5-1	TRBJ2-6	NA	CASRIQGSGANVLTF	TGCGCCAGCAGAATTCAGGGCTCAGGGGCCAACGTCCTGACTTTC
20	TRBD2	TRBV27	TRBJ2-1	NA	CASRPRGTSHKELVYNEQFF	TGTGCCAGCAGACCTCGGGGGACTAGCCACAAAGAACTAGTATACAATGAGCAGTTCTTC
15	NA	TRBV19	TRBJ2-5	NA	CASRPSRLSGETQYF	TGTGCCAGTAGACCTTCCAGGCTTTCGGGAGAGACCCAGTACTTC
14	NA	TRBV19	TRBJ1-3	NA	CASSTESAGNTIYF	TGTGCCAGTAGTACCGAAAGTGCTGGAAACACCATATATTTT
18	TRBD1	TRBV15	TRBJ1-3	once	CATSRDSYGTGEGNTIYF	TGTGCCACCAGCAGAGATAGTTATGGGACAGGGGAGGGGAACACCATATATTTT
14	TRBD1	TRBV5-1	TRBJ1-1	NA	CASSPGQGRTEAFF	TGCGCCAGCAGCCCCGGACAGGGACGCACTGAAGCTTTCTTT
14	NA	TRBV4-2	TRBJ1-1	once	CASSQDGQTTEAFF	TGTGCCAGCAGCCAAGACGGACAGACGACTGAAGCTTTCTTT
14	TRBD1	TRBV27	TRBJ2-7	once	CASSSRQGSYEQYF	TGTGCCAGCAGTTCCCGACAGGGCAGCTACGAGCAGTACTTC
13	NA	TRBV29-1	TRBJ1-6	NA	CSVEIEGGSPLHF	TGCAGCGTTGAGATTGAGGGTGGTTCACCCCTCCACTTT
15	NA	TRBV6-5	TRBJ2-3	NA	CASSYKGVLTDTQYF	TGTGCCAGCAGTTATAAGGGGGTATTGACAGATACGCAGTATTTT
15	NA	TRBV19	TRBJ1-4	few	CASSIVAMRATKLFF	TGTGCCAGTAGTATAGTCGCGATGAGGGCCACGAAACTGTTTTTT
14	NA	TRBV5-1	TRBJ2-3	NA	CASSLGDRTDTQYF	TGCGCCAGCAGCTTGGGGGACCGCACAGATACGCAGTATTTT
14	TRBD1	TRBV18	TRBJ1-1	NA	CASSPYDRGTEAFF	TGTGCCAGCTCACCTTATGACAGGGGGACTGAAGCTTTCTTT
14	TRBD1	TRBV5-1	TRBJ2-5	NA	CASSFSGDSETQYF	TGCGCCAGCAGCTTTTCAGGGGACAGCGAGACCCAGTACTTC
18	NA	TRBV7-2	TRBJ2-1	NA	CASSPHGGPPSSYNEQFF	TGTGCCAGCAGCCCCCATGGGGGCCCTCCAAGCTCCTACAATGAGCAGTTCTTC
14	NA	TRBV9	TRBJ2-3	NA	CASSVATGTDTQYF	TGTGCCAGCAGCGTAGCAACCGGGACCGATACGCAGTATTTT
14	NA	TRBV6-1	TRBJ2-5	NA	CASTGDGLKETQYF	TGTGCCAGCACGGGGGACGGACTAAAAGAGACCCAGTACTTC
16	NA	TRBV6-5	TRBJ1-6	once	CASSYSRTANFSPLHF	TGTGCCAGCAGTTATTCAAGGACAGCTAATTTCTCGCCCCTCCACTTT
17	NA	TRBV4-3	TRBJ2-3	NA	CASSQSPDSLGTDTQYF	TGCGCCAGCAGCCAATCTCCTGACAGCCTCGGCACAGATACGCAGTATTTT
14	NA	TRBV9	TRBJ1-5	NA	CASSVGGSGQPQHF	TGTGCCAGCAGCGTAGGGGGGTCCGGTCAGCCCCAGCATTTT
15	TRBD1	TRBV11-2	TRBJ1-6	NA	CASSTGTGYNSPLHF	TGTGCCAGCAGCACGGGGACAGGGTATAATTCACCCCTCCACTTT
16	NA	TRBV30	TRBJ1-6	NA	CAWSSGPSSYNSPLHF	TGTGCCTGGAGCTCGGGGCCGAGCTCCTATAATTCACCCCTCCACTTT